This T cell receptor beta chain was observed in a study of read filtering for tumor transcriptome and immune sequencing. This clonotype is medium-sized (0.01 to 0.1%) by share. The CDR3 has 17 residues. Trimming pared 1 base from V and 3 bases from J, leaving 16 bases between. From germline, CDR1 is MDHEN and CDR2 SYDVKM. From around 440 ng of RNA, a library with molecular barcoded alpha/delta and beta/gamma adaptors was made. TCRdb reprocessed the reads with MiXCR, giving one entry per CDR3 protein. The data show about 62,000 distinct CDR3 sequences, roughly 19% seen once. The origin of this receptor is a donor at least 40 years old with multiple myeloma. The sample was a population of CD138-negative cells sorted from bone marrow. V gene TRBV28 combines with J gene TRBJ2-1, with D unclear. CDR3 DNA: TGTGCCAGCAGTTTATTGTTGGTAGCCACCTACTACAATGAGCAGTTCTTC. The encoded protein is CASSLLLVATYYNEQFF.